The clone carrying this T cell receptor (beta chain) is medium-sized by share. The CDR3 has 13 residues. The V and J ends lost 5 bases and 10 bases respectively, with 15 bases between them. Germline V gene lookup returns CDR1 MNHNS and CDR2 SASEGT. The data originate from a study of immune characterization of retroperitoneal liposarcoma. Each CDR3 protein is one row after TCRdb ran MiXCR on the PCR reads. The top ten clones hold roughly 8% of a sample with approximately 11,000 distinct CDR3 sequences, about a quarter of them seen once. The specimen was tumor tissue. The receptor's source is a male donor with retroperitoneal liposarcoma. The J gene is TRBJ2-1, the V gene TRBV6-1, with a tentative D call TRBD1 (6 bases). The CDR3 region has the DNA TGTGCCAGCAGTTCGACAGGACCCTACGAGCAGTTCTTC. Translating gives CASSSTGPYEQFF.